One sample yielded the 30 T cell receptor beta chains listed below, sequenced in a study of T cells in Graves' hyperthyroidism and ophthalmopathy. What was amplified from RNA transcripts were TCR beta CDR3 regions. The HTBI primer set served for first-round RT-PCR of the TCR CDR3. TCRdb analysed the multiplex PCR reads with MiXCR anew, one entry per CDR3 protein. The table records 750,000 to 900,000 distinct CDR3 sequences, around 39% of them present only once. Sequenced: blood. All receptors derive from a man aged 18 to 35 with Graves' hyperthyroidism.

This chain connects TRBV29-1 to TRBJ1-1, with D uncertain. V lost 1 base and J 12 bases, leaving 9 bases between the germline ends. This CDR3 has 10 amino acids. CDR1 SQVTM and CDR2 ANQGSEA come from the germline V gene. Here the CDR3 reads CSVEGDLPFF. The CDR3 nucleotides read TGCAGCGTTGAAGGGGATTTACCTTTCTTT.

This rearrangement joins TRBV20-1 to TRBJ2-2, with 8 bases fitting TRBD2. The V gene end was trimmed by 6 bases and the J gene end by 8 bases; junction bases not matched to a gene: 11. The CDR3 contains 14 residues. Germline V gene lookup returns CDR1 DFQATT and CDR2 SNEGSKA (reference sequence). The CDR3 nucleotides are TGCAGTGCCGTGACGGGGGGGGGGACGGGGGAGCTGTTTTTT. This gives the protein CSAVTGGGTGELFF.

This clonotype appeared many times. The V gene is TRBV5-1, the J gene TRBJ2-2; TRBD1 or TRBD2 may be the D gene (5 bases each). The V end was cut by 5 bases, the J end by 1 base, with 12 bases between. Germline lookup yields CDR1 SGHRS and CDR2 YFSETQ. The CDR3 has 15 residues. CDR3 region: CASRLGEGNTGELFF. The CDR3 bases are TGCGCCAGCAGACTGGGGGAAGGGAACACCGGGGAGCTGTTTTTT.

The V gene is TRBV7-2, the J gene TRBJ2-7; D uncertain. The length of the CDR3 is 13 residues. CDR1 and CDR2 from the germline V gene are SGHTA and FQGNSA. Trimming pared 6 bases from V and 6 bases from J, leaving 15 bases between. The CDR3 sequence: CASSFGSTTEQYF. In DNA, the CDR3 is TGTGCCAGCAGTTTTGGCTCAACCACCGAGCAGTACTTC.

A remark on this clonotype: A read error may be the cause here, since a much bigger clone is one base away. CDR3 region: CASSPRDNQPQHF. CDR3 in DNA: TGTGCCAGCAGTCCCAGAGACAATCAGCCCCAGCATTTT. J is TRBJ1-5 and V is TRBV2; D remains unclear. Looked up from germline, CDR1 is SNHLY and CDR2 is FYNNEI. The V end was cut by 5 bases, the J end by 3 bases, with 8 bases between. This CDR3 has 13 amino acids.

Concerning this clonotype itself: This may stem from a read error, because a much larger clone lies one nucleotide away. The conserved phenylalanine or tryptophan is not found at the CDR3 terminus, so this likely reflects a read error. The V and J genes are TRBV10-3 and TRBJ2-5; possibly TRBD2 for D (6 bases). The CDR3 totals 15 residues. The ends were cut back, 2 bases at V and 2 bases at J, with 12 bases in the middle. Per the germline V gene, CDR1 is ENHRY and CDR2 is SYGVKD. The CDR3 coding sequence is TGTGCCATCAGTGAGGAACCCGGGGGTCAAGAGACCCAGTACCTC. Amino acids: CAISEEPGGQETQYL.

V gene TRBV7-2 combines with J gene TRBJ2-7, with 8 bases aligning to TRBD1. The CDR3 is 16 residues long. V shed 1 base, J shed 1 base, and the junction held 6 bases outside the gene matches. CDR1 and CDR2 from the germline V gene are SGHTA and FQGNSA. CDR3 sequence reads: CASSLVRTGISYEQYF. The CDR3 DNA follows: TGTGCCAGCAGCTTAGTGAGGACAGGGATATCCTACGAGCAGTACTTC.

This chain uses TRBV7-9 with TRBJ2-2; maybe TRBD1 (5 bases). Germline lookup yields CDR1 SEHNR and CDR2 FQNEAQ (reference sequence). The CDR3 is 16 amino acids. V lost 5 bases and J 2 bases, leaving 15 bases between the germline ends. The CDR3, as DNA: TGTGCCAGCAGCACCCCTATGACAGATAACACCGGGGAGCTGTTTTTT. It specifies CASSTPMTDNTGELFF.

This sequence joins TRBV6-5 and TRBJ1-4, with D perhaps matching TRBD1 (5 bases). CDR1 MNHEY and CDR2 SVGAGI come from the germline V gene. This CDR3 contains 14 residues. Trimming removed 2 bases from V and 8 bases from J, with 12 bases in between. This chain's CDR3 is CASSYGQGNEKLFF. The CDR3 nucleotides read TGTGCCAGCAGTTACGGGCAGGGCAACGAAAAACTGTTTTTT.

This clonotype was detected ten times or more. The genes are TRBV7-6 and TRBJ2-7, with D maybe TRBD1 (5 bases). V lost 1 base and J 5 bases, leaving 9 bases between the germline ends. Germline lookup yields CDR1 SGHVS and CDR2 FNYEAQ. The CDR3 totals 13 residues. The CDR3: CASSLDRIDEQYF. CDR3 nucleotide sequence: TGTGCCAGCAGCTTAGACAGGATCGACGAGCAGTACTTC. Together with reference TRBV7-6 and TRBJ2-7, the CDR3 gives the full variable domain: GAGVSQSPRYKVTKRGQDVALRCDPISGHVSLYWYRQALGQGPEFLTYFNYEAQQDKSGLPNDRFSAERPEGSISTLTIQRTEQRDSAMYRCASSLDRIDEQYFGPGTRLTVT.

Notes on this clonotype: A much larger clone is a single base away; this may be a read error. The chain recombines TRBV7-8 with TRBJ2-5; perhaps TRBD2 as D (5 bases). Germline V gene lookup returns CDR1 SGHVS and CDR2 FQNEAQ. This CDR3 comprises 15 residues. CDR3 amino acids: CANSQDEGDQETQYF. As DNA, the CDR3 is TGTGCCAACAGCCAAGATGAGGGAGACCAAGAGACCCAGTACTTC.

This chain joins TRBV6-2 or TRBV6-3 and TRBJ1-5; perhaps TRBD1 as D (6 bases). This CDR3 region has 15 residues. Trimming took 2 bases from V and 3 from J, leaving 11 bases between them. Germline V gene lookup returns CDR1 MNHEY and CDR2 SVGEGT. CDR3 in DNA: TGTGCCAGCAGTTACATCGGGGGCGTCAATCAGCCCCAGCATTTT. This encodes CASSYIGGVNQPQHF.

On this clonotype itself: A much larger clone differs from this one at a single base, so this may be a read error. The CDR3 does not end in the conserved phenylalanine or tryptophan, so this is likely a read error. The rearrangement links TRBV29-1 to TRBJ2-7, with D possibly TRBD1 on 5 matching bases. Germline V gives CDR1 SQVTM, CDR2 ANQGSEA. V dropped 6 bases and J dropped 3 bases, with 9 bases sitting between them. This CDR3 is built from 11 residues. In nucleotides, the CDR3 is TGCAGCGTGGGGCTCGACTACGAGCAGTACCTC. It encodes CSVGLDYEQYL.

This rearrangement joins TRBV29-1 to TRBJ1-2; a weak D match, TRBD1 (5 bases). The CDR3 runs 11 residues. Germline CDR1 SQVTM, CDR2 ANQGSEA. The CDR3 sequence: CSFRGDYGYTF. DNA for the CDR3: TGCAGTTTCCGGGGGGACTATGGCTACACCTTC.

The CDR3 reads CAISDVRGHEQFF. The CDR3 DNA reads as TGTGCCATCAGTGACGTTAGGGGTCATGAGCAGTTCTTC. The V and J genes are TRBV10-3 and TRBJ2-7; possible D gene TRBD1, 5 bases. The J call could be wrong; TRBJ2-1 is a better fit for the DNA end. Germline CDR1 reads ENHRY; CDR2 reads SYGVKD. The CDR3 is 13 amino acids.

The rearrangement joins TRBV12-3 or TRBV12-4 to TRBJ2-7; D gene uncertain. The CDR3 is 11 residues long. Trimming shortened V by 1 base and J by 9 bases, and 7 bases separated the two germline ends. CDR3 sequence reads: CASSLGHPQYF. Written as DNA, the CDR3 is TGTGCCAGCAGTTTAGGACACCCGCAGTACTTC.

The genes are TRBV19 and TRBJ1-4; D perhaps matches TRBD1 (5 bases). This CDR3 comprises 15 residues. The V gene's germline CDR1 is LNHDA and CDR2 SQIVND (reference sequence). V shed 7 bases and J shed 6 bases, with 18 bases lying between them. This chain's CDR3 is CASIQTGGMDEKLFF. In DNA form, the CDR3 reads TGTGCCAGTATCCAAACGGGGGGGATGGATGAAAAACTGTTTTTT.

The rearrangement joins TRBV9 to TRBJ2-2, with D tentatively TRBD1 (6 bases). The V and J ends lost 3 bases and 2 bases respectively, with 14 bases between them. This CDR3 has 16 amino acids. CDR1 is SGDLS, CDR2 YYNGEE, per germline. The CDR3 sequence: CASSAQTGSNTGELFF. The DNA of the CDR3 is TGTGCCAGCAGCGCCCAGACAGGTAGCAACACCGGGGAGCTGTTTTTT. Drawing the rest from reference TRBV9 and TRBJ2-2, the complete variable domain is DSGVTQTPKHLITATGQRVTLRCSPRSGDLSVYWYQQSLDQGLQFLIQYYNGEERAKGNILERFSAQQFPDLHSELNLSSLELGDSALYFCASSAQTGSNTGELFFGEGSRLTVL.

The chain couples TRBV29-1 to TRBJ2-2; D unresolved. Germline V gene lookup returns CDR1 SQVTM and CDR2 ANQGSEA. With 7 bases removed from V and 3 bases from J, the gap between germline ends came to 3 bases. The CDR3 sequence is 10 residues long. CDR3: CSAYTGELFF. CDR3 DNA: TGCAGCGCTTACACCGGGGAGCTGTTTTTT.

About this clonotype: A read error may explain this, as a much larger clone is one base away. The gene calls are TRBV6-1 and TRBJ1-3; no firm D call. This CDR3 contains 15 residues. Germline loops: CDR1 MNHNS, CDR2 SASEGT. The CDR3 nucleotides are TGTGCCGGCAGTATCGGGATGTTCTCTGGAAACACCATATATTTT. Its protein is CAGSIGMFSGNTIYF.

This clonotype showed up just a few times. This rearrangement joins TRBV12-3 or TRBV12-4 to TRBJ1-5, with TRBD1 matching over 8 bases. With V trimmed by 3 bases and J by 5 bases, 6 bases remained unmatched. The CDR3 runs 15 residues. The CDR3 DNA reads as TGTGCCAGCAGTTTTGACAGGGGTACGGATCAGCCCCAGCATTTT. This sequence encodes CASSFDRGTDQPQHF.

This rearrangement joins TRBV7-6 to TRBJ1-2; D is ambiguous. Germline V gene sequence: CDR1 SGHVS, CDR2 FNYEAQ. The CDR3 sequence is 15 residues long. Trimming left V 5 bases short and J 8 bases short, with 21 bases between. This CDR3 is CASSPLGSPAGGYTF. The CDR3 DNA reads TGTGCCAGCAGCCCCCTCGGAAGTCCGGCGGGGGGCTACACCTTC.

This clonotype came up a few times. The chain employs TRBV20-1 and TRBJ2-7; 8 positions match TRBD1. Germline CDR1 reads DFQATT; CDR2 reads SNEGSKA (reference sequence). The J segment lost 4 bases and the V segment lost 5 bases, leaving 7 bases of the junction unmatched. CDR3 length: 13 amino acids. The chain's CDR3 is CSAPGTGLYEQYF. In DNA form, the CDR3 reads TGCAGTGCTCCCGGGACAGGTCTTTACGAGCAGTACTTC.

In the case of this clonotype: One base away lies a much larger clone, so this may be a sequencing read error. The chain combines TRBV7-9 with TRBJ1-6, with D perhaps TRBD1 (6 bases). This CDR3 is 14 amino acids long. CDR1 and CDR2 (germline): SEHNR, FQNEAQ (reference sequence). Trimming took off 5 bases at V and 13 bases at J, with 18 bases between the two ends. The CDR3 loop reads CASSMGTSSTPLHF. DNA for the CDR3: TGTGCCAGCAGCATGGGGACAAGTTCGACGCCCCTCCACTTT.

The gene calls are TRBV19 and TRBJ1-1, with D hard to call. Looked up from germline, CDR1 is LNHDA and CDR2 is SQIVND (reference sequence). CDR3 length: 14 amino acids. V dropped 1 base and J dropped 4 bases, with 10 bases sitting between them. The CDR3 coding sequence is TGTGCCAGTAGTATAGTGGGAGGGTCCACTGAAGCTTTCTTT. It is translated as CASSIVGGSTEAFF.

This clonotype showed up many times. CDR3 in DNA: TGTGCCACCAAAAAGGGAGACAATCAGCCCCAGCATTTT. Encoded protein: CATKKGDNQPQHF. V usage is TRBV6-4 and J usage is TRBJ1-5; the D is unclear. The V end lost 10 bases, the J end lost 3 bases, and 13 bases lay between the germline ends. There are 13 residues in the CDR3. Germline lookup yields CDR1 MRHNA and CDR2 SNTAGT.

In regard to this clonotype: Since a much larger clone is just one base distant, this may be a read error. The chain uses TRBV20-1 and TRBJ2-7; 8 bases fit TRBD1. The CDR3 totals 14 residues. CDR1 is DFQATT and CDR2 is SNEGSKA in the germline V gene (reference sequence). Trimming removed 6 bases from V and 5 bases from J; junction bases left unmatched: 12. The CDR3 loop is CSATTGVSPDEQYF. The CDR3 DNA follows: TGCAGTGCAACGACAGGGGTGAGTCCCGACGAGCAGTACTTC.

This sequence joins TRBV7-9 and TRBJ1-5; 7 nucleotides agree with TRBD1. The CDR3 has 14 amino acids. The germline V gene has CDR1 SEHNR and CDR2 FQNEAQ (reference sequence). V gave up 3 bases and J gave up 9 bases; unmatched junction bases: 8. CDR3 bases: TGTGCCAGCAGCTTGGGGACAGAGGGTCCGCCCCAGCATTTT. This translates into CASSLGTEGPPQHF.

This chain connects TRBV5-1 to TRBJ1-1, with 7 bases fitting TRBD1. Germline CDR1 SGHRS, CDR2 YFSETQ. This CDR3 is 16 amino acids long. The V and J ends lost 3 bases and 4 bases, in that order; junction bases with no gene match: 12. In nucleotides, the CDR3 is TGCGCCAGCAGCTCCCAGCTGACAGGGATCAGCACTGAAGCTTTCTTT. Protein: CASSSQLTGISTEAFF.

The chain combines TRBV12-3 or TRBV12-4 with TRBJ2-5, with D uncertain. Trimming shortened V by 3 bases and J by 2 bases, and 7 bases separated the two germline ends. The CDR3 has 13 amino acids. The CDR3 protein is CASSFIEQETQYF. The CDR3 coding sequence is TGTGCCAGCAGTTTCATAGAACAAGAGACCCAGTACTTC.